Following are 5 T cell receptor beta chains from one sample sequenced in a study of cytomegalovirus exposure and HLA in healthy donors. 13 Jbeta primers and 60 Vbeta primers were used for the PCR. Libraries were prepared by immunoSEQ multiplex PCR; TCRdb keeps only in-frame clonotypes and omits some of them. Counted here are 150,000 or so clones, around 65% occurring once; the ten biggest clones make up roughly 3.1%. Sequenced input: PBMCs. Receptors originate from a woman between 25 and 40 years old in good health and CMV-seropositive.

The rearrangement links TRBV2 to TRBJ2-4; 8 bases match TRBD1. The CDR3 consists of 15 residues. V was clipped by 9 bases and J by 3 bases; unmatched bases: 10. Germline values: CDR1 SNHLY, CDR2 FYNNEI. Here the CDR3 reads CARSTGGKSKNIQYF. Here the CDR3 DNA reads TGTGCCAGGAGTACAGGGGGAAAGAGCAAAAACATTCAGTACTTC.

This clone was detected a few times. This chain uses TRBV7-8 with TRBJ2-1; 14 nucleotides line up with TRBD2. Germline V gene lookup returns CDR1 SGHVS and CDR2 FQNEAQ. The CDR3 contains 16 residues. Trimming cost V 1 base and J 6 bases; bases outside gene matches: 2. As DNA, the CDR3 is TGTGCCAGCAGCTTAGAGGGACTAGCGGGGGCCAATGAGCAGTTCTTC. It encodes CASSLEGLAGANEQFF.

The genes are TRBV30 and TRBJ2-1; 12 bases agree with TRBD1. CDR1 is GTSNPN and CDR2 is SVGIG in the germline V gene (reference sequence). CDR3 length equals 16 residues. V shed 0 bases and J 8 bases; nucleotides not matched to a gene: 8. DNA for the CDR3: TGTGCCTGGAGTGTACACGGAGGGACAGGGGGCGATGAGCAGTTCTTC. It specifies CAWSVHGGTGGDEQFF.

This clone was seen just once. In DNA, the CDR3 is TGTGCCAGCAGCTTAGCGCCAGGCCTCACCGGGGAGCTGTTTTTT. The encoded protein is CASSLAPGLTGELFF. The chain couples TRBV7-8 to TRBJ2-2; D remains ambiguous. The CDR3 has 15 amino acids. Germline assignment: CDR1 SGHVS and CDR2 FQNEAQ. V was shortened by 0 bases and J by 4 bases, with 9 bases between the two germline ends.

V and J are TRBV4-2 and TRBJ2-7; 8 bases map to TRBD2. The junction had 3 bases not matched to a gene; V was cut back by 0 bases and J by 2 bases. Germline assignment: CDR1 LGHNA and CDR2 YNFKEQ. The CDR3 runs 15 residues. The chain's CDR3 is CASSQETGGTYEQYF. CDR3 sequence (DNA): TGTGCCAGCAGCCAAGAAACGGGAGGGACCTACGAGCAGTACTTC.